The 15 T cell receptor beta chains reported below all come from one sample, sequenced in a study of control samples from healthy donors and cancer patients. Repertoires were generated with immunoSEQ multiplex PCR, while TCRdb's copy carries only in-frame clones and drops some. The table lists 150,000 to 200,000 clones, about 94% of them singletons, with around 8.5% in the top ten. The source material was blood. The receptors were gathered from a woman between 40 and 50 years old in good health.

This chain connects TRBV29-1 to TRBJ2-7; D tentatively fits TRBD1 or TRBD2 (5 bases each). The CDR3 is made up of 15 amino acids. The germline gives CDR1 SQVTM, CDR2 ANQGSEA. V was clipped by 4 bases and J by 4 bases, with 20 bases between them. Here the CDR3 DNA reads TGCAGCGTTGCCCCGAGGGCAGGGAGTAGGTACGAGCAGTACTTC. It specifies CSVAPRAGSRYEQYF.

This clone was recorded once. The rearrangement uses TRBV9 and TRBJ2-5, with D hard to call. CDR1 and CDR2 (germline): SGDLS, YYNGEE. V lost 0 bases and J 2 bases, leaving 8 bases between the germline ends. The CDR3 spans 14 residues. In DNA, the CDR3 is TGTGCCAGCAGCGTAGGGACGGATCAAGAGACCCAGTACTTC. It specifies CASSVGTDQETQYF.

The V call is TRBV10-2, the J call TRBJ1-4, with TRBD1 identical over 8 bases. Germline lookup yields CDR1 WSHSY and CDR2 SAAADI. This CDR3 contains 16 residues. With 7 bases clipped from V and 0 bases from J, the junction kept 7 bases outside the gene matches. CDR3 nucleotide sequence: TGCGCCAGCACCTCCGGGACAGGAGCAACTAATGAAAAACTGTTTTTT. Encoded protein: CASTSGTGATNEKLFF.

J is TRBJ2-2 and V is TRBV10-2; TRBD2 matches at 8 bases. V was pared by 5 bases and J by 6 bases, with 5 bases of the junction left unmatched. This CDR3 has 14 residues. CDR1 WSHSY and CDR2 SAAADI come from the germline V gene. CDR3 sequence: CASSRTGGPGELFF. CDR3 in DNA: TGCGCCAGCAGTCGGACGGGAGGGCCCGGGGAGCTGTTTTTT.

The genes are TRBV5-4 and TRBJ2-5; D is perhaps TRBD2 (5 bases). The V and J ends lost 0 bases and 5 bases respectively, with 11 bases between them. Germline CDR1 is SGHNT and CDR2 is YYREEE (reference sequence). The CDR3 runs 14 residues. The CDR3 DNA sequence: TGTGCCAGCAGCTTGGGGACTTTAACGGAGACCCAGTACTTC. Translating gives CASSLGTLTETQYF.

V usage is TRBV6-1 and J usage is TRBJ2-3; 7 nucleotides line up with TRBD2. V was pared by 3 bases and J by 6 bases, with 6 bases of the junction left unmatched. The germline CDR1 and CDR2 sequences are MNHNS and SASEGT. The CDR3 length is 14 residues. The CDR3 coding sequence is TGTGCCAGCAGTGAGGGCGGGGGAGGGGATACGCAGTATTTT. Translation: CASSEGGGGDTQYF.

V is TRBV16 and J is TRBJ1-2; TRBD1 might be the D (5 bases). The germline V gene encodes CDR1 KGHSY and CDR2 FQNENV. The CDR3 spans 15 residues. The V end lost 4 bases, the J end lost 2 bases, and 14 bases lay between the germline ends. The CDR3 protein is CASSPTRAANYGYTF. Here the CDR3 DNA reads TGTGCCAGCAGCCCCACCAGGGCCGCCAACTATGGCTACACCTTC. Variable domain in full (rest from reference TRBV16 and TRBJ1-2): GEEVAQTPKHLVRGEGQKAKLYCAPIKGHSYVFWYQQVLKNEFKFLISFQNENVFDETGMPKERFSAKCLPNSPCSLEIQATKLEDSAVYFCASSPTRAANYGYTFGSGTRLTVV.

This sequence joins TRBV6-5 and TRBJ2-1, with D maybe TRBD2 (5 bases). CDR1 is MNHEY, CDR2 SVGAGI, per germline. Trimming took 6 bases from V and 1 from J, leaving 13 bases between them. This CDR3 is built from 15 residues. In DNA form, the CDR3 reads TGTGCCAGCAGACTCCTAAGAGGGTCCTACAATGAGCAGTTCTTC. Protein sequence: CASRLLRGSYNEQFF.

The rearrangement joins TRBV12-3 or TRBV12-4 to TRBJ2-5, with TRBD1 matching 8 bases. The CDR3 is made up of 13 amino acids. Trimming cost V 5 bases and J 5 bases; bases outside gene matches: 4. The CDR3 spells CASSPGGHETQYF. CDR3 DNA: TGTGCCAGCAGTCCAGGGGGCCATGAGACCCAGTACTTC.

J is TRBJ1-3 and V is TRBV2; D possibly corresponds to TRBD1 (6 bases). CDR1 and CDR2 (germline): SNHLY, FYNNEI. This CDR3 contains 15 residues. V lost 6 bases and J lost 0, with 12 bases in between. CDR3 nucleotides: TGTGCCAGCAGCAAAGAGGGGGGCTCTGGAAACACCATATATTTT. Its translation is CASSKEGGSGNTIYF.

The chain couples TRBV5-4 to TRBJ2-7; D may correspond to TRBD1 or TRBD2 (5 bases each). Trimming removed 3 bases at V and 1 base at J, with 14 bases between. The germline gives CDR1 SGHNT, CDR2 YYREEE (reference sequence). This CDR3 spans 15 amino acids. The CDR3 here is CASSSGQTTSYEQYF. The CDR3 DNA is TGTGCCAGCAGCTCGGGGCAGACAACTTCCTACGAGCAGTACTTC. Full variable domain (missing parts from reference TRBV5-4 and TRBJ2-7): ETGVTQSPTHLIKTRGQQVTLRCSSQSGHNTVSWYQQALGQGPQFIFQYYREEENGRGNFPPRFSGLQFPNYSSELNVNALELDDSALYLCASSSGQTTSYEQYFGPGTRLTVT.

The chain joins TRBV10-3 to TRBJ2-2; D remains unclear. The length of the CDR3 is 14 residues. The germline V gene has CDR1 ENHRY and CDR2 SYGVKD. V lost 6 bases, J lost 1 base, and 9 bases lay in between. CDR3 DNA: TGTGCCATCAGGGGGTCGGGGAACACCGGGGAGCTGTTTTTT. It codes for CAIRGSGNTGELFF.

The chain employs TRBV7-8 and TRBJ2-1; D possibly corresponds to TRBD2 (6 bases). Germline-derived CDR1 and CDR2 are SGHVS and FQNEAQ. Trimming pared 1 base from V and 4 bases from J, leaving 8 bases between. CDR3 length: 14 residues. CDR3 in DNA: TGTGCCAGCAGCTTAGGGGGGAGGTACAATGAGCAGTTCTTC. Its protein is CASSLGGRYNEQFF.

CDR3 bases: TGTGCCAGCTCAAACCCGGGACTATCCCTCAGAAGCTCCTACAATGAGCAGTTCTTC. This sequence encodes CASSNPGLSLRSSYNEQFF. The chain links TRBV18 to TRBJ2-1; 7 bases fit TRBD2. The trim removed 5 bases at V and 0 bases at J, leaving 16 bases unmatched. Germline V gives CDR1 KGHSH, CDR2 LQKENI. The CDR3 has 19 amino acids.

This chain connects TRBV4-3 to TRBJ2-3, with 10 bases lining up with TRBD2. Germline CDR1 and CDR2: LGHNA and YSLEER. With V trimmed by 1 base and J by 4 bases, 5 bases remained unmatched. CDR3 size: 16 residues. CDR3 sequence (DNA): TGCGCCAGCAGCCAAGGGGCTAGCGGGAGCTCAGATACGCAGTATTTT. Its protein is CASSQGASGSSDTQYF.